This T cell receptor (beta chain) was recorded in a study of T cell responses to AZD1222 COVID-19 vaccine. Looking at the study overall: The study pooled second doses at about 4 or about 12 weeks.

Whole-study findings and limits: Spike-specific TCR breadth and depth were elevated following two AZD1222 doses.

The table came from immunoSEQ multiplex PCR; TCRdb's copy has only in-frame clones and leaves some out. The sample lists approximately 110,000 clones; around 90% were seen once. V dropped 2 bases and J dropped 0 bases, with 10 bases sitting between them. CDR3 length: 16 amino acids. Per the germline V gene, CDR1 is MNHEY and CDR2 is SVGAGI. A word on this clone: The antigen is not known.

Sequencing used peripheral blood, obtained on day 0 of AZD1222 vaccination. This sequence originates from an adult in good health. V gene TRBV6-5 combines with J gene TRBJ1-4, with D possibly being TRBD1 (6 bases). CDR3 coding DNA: TGTGCCAGCAGTTACGCCCAGGGGACAACTAATGAAAAACTGTTTTTT. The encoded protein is CASSYAQGTTNEKLFF.